This T cell receptor (beta chain) was sequenced in a study of graft-versus-host responses after intestinal transplantation. Whole-study context: After anti-thymocyte globulin induction, recipients took tacrolimus and steroids for approximately 3 years. Overall study findings and caveats: Present in recipient marrow, GvH clones included some that appeared first in ileum or blood.

TCRdb's copy holds only in-frame clones and misses some; the assay was immunoSEQ multiplex PCR. The table records over 100,000 clones, roughly 87% of them present only once. V shed 4 bases and J 1 base; nucleotides not matched to a gene: 2. The CDR3 is 16 residues long. CDR1 is LGHNA and CDR2 is YNFKEQ in the germline V gene. As for this clone: Antigen: not known.

Sequenced here: unstimulated CD4+ T cells sorted from spleen or lymph node cells, sampled before intestinal transplant. The chain carries TRBV4-2 and TRBJ2-5; 14 bases match TRBD2. The source of this sequence is a human donor who received an intestinal transplant. DNA of the CDR3: TGTGCCAGCAGCCTGACTAGCGGGGGGGTCCAAGAGACCCAGTACTTC. Its translation is CASSLTSGGVQETQYF.